Presented here are 8 T cell receptor beta chains from one specimen sequenced in a study of blood T cell repertoires in COVID-19 (dated by TCRdb to the early 2020s). Library method: the immunoSEQ multiplex PCR assay. The table comes from immuneACCESS by way of TCRdb, which keeps in-frame sequences with V and J called. Part of the clones is missing from these tables; in studies checked, under half for an unresolved V gene and the rest for unknown reasons. The sample contains tens of thousands of clones, 70% to 85% of them found a single time. 20% to 25% of the sample rests with the top ten. Sequencing used peripheral blood. All receptors derive from a woman aged 55-70 years in a cohort sampled during active or convalescent COVID-19.

The chain has TRBV6-6 and TRBJ1-2; 8 nucleotides line up with TRBD1. The CDR3 runs 15 residues. V dropped 8 bases and J dropped 6; count of bases not matched to a gene: 14. The germline CDR1 and CDR2 sequences are MNHNY and SVGAGI (reference sequence). CDR3 sequence reads: CASQMAAGGVNGYTF. The CDR3 region has the DNA TGTGCCAGCCAGATGGCGGCAGGGGGCGTGAATGGCTACACCTTC.

The V call is TRBV6-5, the J call TRBJ2-7, with D possibly matching TRBD2 (7 bases). V lost 5 bases and J lost 4, with 15 bases in between. The CDR3 contains 14 residues. Germline-derived CDR1 and CDR2 are MNHEY and SVGAGI. Here the CDR3 DNA reads TGTGCCAGCAGTCCCAGAGGGGGGGGGTACGAGCAGTACTTC. Its protein is CASSPRGGGYEQYF.

J is TRBJ2-2 and V is TRBV7-6; 7 nucleotides line up with TRBD1. This CDR3 spans 16 amino acids. Looked up from germline, CDR1 is SGHVS and CDR2 is FNYEAQ. V was clipped by 5 bases and J by 2 bases; unmatched bases: 8. As DNA, the CDR3 is TGTGCCAGCAGCCAAGAACAGGGGAGTAACACCGGGGAGCTGTTTTTT. Protein product: CASSQEQGSNTGELFF.

This clone was picked up a small number of times. The V gene is TRBV5-6, the J gene TRBJ1-5; possible D gene TRBD1, 5 bases. CDR1 is SGHDT and CDR2 is YYEEEE in the germline V gene. The CDR3 is 13 residues long. V was shortened by 1 base and J by 4 bases, with 6 bases between the two germline ends. CDR3 region: CASSLSGNQPQHF. The CDR3 bases are TGTGCCAGCAGCTTGTCAGGGAATCAGCCCCAGCATTTT.

This chain links TRBV3-1 (or the pseudogene TRBV3-2) with TRBJ2-1; 8 positions agree with TRBD2. The germline V gene has CDR1 LGHDT and CDR2 YNNKEL (reference sequence). This CDR3 region has 16 residues. The V segment lost 5 bases and the J segment 2 bases; nucleotides outside the gene matches: 8. CDR3 DNA sequence: TGTGCCAGCAGCTATTTGGCGGGGGGCACCTACAATGAGCAGTTCTTC. Translated: CASSYLAGGTYNEQFF.

The chain joins TRBV14 to TRBJ2-1, with 8 positions matching TRBD1. The V gene's germline CDR1 is SGHDN and CDR2 FVKESK. The trim removed 0 bases at V and 10 bases at J, leaving 11 bases unmatched. The CDR3 extends over 16 amino acids. CDR3 in DNA: TGTGCCAGCAGCCAAGACCGGGACAGGCCTCTCGGGGAGCAGTTCTTC. The encoded protein is CASSQDRDRPLGEQFF.

The rearrangement uses TRBV7-3 and TRBJ1-2; TRBD1 matches at 7 bases. The V gene end was trimmed by 5 bases and the J gene end by 4 bases; junction bases not matched to a gene: 16. Germline CDR1 and CDR2: SGHTA and FQGTGA. The CDR3 sequence is 17 residues long. CDR3 sequence reads: CASSPKGTESAGYGYTF. The CDR3 nucleotides are TGTGCCAGCAGCCCTAAGGGGACAGAGTCCGCGGGCTATGGCTACACCTTC.

The CDR3, as DNA: TGTGCCAGCTCGAGTGGGGGGATACATCAAGAGACCCAGTACTTC. This translates into CASSSGGIHQETQYF. The rearrangement joins TRBV28 to TRBJ2-5; D might be TRBD2 (6 bases). Per the germline V gene, CDR1 is MDHEN and CDR2 is SYDVKM. The germline V and J ends were trimmed by 8 bases and 2 bases, with 18 bases remaining between them. This CDR3 spans 15 amino acids.